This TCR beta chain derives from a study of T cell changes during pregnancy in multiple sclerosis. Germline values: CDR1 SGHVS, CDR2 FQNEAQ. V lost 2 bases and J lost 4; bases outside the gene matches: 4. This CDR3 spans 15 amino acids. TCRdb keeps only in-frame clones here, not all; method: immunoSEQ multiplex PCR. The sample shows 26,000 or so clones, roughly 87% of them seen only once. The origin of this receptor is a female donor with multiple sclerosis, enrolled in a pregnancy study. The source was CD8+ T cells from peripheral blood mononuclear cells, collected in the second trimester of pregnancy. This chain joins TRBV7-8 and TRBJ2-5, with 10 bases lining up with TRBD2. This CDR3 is CASSLQIAGGETQYF. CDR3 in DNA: TGTGCCAGCAGCTTACAAATAGCGGGAGGAGAGACCCAGTACTTC.